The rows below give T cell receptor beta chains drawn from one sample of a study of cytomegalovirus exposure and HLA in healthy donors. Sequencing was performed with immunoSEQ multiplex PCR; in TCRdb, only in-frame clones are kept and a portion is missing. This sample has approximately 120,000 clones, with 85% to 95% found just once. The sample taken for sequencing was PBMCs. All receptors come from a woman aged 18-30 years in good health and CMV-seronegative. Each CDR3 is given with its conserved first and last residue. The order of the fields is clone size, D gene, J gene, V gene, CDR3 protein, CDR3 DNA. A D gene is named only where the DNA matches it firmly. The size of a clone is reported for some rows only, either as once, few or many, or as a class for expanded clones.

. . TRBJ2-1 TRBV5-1 CASSLDAGSYNEQFF TGCGCCAGCAGCTTGGACGCGGGGTCCTACAATGAGCAGTTCTTC
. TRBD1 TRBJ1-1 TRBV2 CASSRGTASTEAFF TGTGCCAGCAGCCGAGGGACAGCATCAACTGAAGCTTTCTTT
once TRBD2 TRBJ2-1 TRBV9 CASASGSYNEQFF TGTGCCAGCGCTAGCGGGAGCTACAATGAGCAGTTCTTC
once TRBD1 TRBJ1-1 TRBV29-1 CSAGQANTEAFF TGCAGCGCAGGACAGGCGAACACTGAAGCTTTCTTT
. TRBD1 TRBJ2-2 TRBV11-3 CASSPPGTATGELFF TGTGCCAGCAGCCCCCCCGGGACAGCCACCGGGGAGCTGTTTTTT
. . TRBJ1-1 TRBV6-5 CASSPQGNTEAFF TGTGCCAGCAGTCCCCAGGGGAACACTGAAGCTTTCTTT
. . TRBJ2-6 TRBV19 CASSIIGGSGANVLTF TGTGCCAGTAGTATAATAGGGGGCTCTGGGGCCAACGTCCTGACTTTC
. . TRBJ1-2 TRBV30 CAWTTGSYYGYTF TGTGCCTGGACTACAGGGAGCTACTATGGCTACACCTTC
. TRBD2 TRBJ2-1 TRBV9 CASSVIEGMGLAGIYNEQFF TGTGCCAGCAGCGTTATTGAGGGGATGGGGCTAGCGGGAATTTACAATGAGCAGTTCTTC
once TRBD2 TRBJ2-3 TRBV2 CASSEQSGGTDTQYF TGTGCCAGCAGTGAACAGAGCGGGGGCACAGATACGCAGTATTTT
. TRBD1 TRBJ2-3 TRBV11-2 CASSSNRGLEDTQYF TGTGCCAGCAGCTCGAACAGGGGGCTCGAAGATACGCAGTATTTT
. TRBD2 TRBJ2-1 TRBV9 CASSPGLVSSYNEQFF TGTGCCAGCAGCCCGGGACTAGTCAGCTCCTACAATGAGCAGTTCTTC
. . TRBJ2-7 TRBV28 CASIPGGTVTYEQYF TGTGCCAGCATTCCCGGCGGGACAGTAACCTACGAGCAGTACTTC
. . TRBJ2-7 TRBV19 CASREQVSSYEQYF TGTGCCAGTAGGGAACAGGTTAGCTCCTACGAGCAGTACTTC
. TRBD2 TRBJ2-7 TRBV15 CATSWGAGGRVNEQYF TGTGCCACCAGCTGGGGGGCGGGGGGCCGTGTCAACGAGCAGTACTTC
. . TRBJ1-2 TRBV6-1 CASSDRGARAPLAYGYTF TGTGCCAGCAGTGACAGAGGCGCCAGGGCTCCACTGGCGTATGGCTACACCTTC
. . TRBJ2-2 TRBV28 CASRQGYAGELFF TGTGCCAGCAGACAGGGTTACGCCGGGGAGCTGTTTTTT
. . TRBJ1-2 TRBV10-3 CAISEGQNYGYTF TGTGCCATCAGTGAGGGCCAGAACTATGGCTACACCTTC
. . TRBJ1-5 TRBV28 CASTLSRGSQQPQHF TGTGCCAGCACTCTAAGCAGGGGAAGTCAACAGCCCCAGCATTTT
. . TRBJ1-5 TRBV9 CASSVQDGVGQPQHF TGTGCCAGCAGCGTACAGGACGGGGTTGGTCAGCCCCAGCATTTT
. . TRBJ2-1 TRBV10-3 CASSTSSYNEQFF TGTGCCAGTTCCACTAGCTCCTACAATGAGCAGTTCTTC
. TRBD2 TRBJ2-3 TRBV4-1 CASSPTSGSGPDTQYF TGCGCCAGCAGCCCGACTAGCGGGAGCGGCCCAGATACGCAGTATTTT
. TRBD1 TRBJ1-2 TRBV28 CASSAGTANQLYGYTF TGTGCCAGCAGTGCCGGGACAGCTAACCAACTCTATGGCTACACCTTC
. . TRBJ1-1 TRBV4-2 CASSPSVQLNTEAFF TGTGCCAGCAGCCCAAGTGTACAGTTGAACACTGAAGCTTTCTTT
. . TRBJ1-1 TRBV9 CASSVEAGDTEAFF TGTGCCAGCAGCGTAGAGGCAGGGGACACTGAAGCTTTCTTT
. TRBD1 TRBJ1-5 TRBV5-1 CASSLEGQGNQPQHF TGCGCCAGCAGCTTGGAGGGACAGGGGAATCAGCCCCAGCATTTT
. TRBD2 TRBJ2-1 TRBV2 CASRAGAHNEQFF TGTGCCAGCAGGGCGGGAGCCCACAATGAGCAGTTCTTC
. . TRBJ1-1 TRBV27 CASSLYRGFNTEAFF TGTGCCAGCAGTTTATACCGAGGGTTTAACACTGAAGCTTTCTTT
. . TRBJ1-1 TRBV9 CASSVKPGDTEAFF TGTGCCAGCAGCGTTAAACCAGGGGACACTGAAGCTTTCTTT
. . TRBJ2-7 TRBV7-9 CASSLEPGHEQYF TGTGCCAGCAGCTTAGAACCAGGGCACGAGCAGTACTTC
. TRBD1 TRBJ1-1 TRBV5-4 CASSSRDRGNTEAFF TGTGCCAGCAGCTCCCGGGACAGAGGGAACACTGAAGCTTTCTTT
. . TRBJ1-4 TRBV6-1 CASRVSRFEKLFF TGTGCCAGCAGAGTGAGCAGGTTTGAAAAACTGTTTTTT
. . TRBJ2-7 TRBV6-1 CASSRRRGFDEQYF TGTGCCAGCAGTCGCCGTCGGGGTTTCGACGAGCAGTACTTC
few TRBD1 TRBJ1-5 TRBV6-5 CASSVDRDQPQHF TGTGCCAGCAGCGTTGACAGGGATCAGCCCCAGCATTTT
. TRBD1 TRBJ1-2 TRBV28 CASTQSRDRGGYTF TGTGCCAGCACCCAATCCCGGGACAGGGGTGGCTACACCTTC
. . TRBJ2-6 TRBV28 CASSFGNPGANVLTF TGTGCCAGCAGTTTCGGGAACCCTGGGGCCAACGTCCTGACTTTC
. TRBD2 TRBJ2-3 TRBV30 CAWTSRTSGSTDTQYF TGTGCCTGGACCTCGAGGACTAGCGGGAGCACAGATACGCAGTATTTT
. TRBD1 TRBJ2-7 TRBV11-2 CASSFSFTSEGQGREQYF TGTGCCAGCAGCTTTTCATTTACCTCCGAGGGACAGGGTCGCGAGCAGTACTTC
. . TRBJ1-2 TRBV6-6 CASSLTSPGFYTF TGTGCCAGCAGTTTGACATCTCCCGGATTCTACACCTTC
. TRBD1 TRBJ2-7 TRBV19 CASSLTGTGTYEQYF TGTGCCAGTAGTCTCACCGGGACAGGAACCTACGAGCAGTACTTC
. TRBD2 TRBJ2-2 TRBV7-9 CASSSTRLAGGPTGELFF TGTGCCAGCAGCTCGACCCGACTAGCGGGAGGCCCTACCGGGGAGCTGTTTTTT